The 2 T cell receptor beta chains below all came from one sample that was sequenced in a study of T cells after yellow fever vaccination. TCRdb fed the 5' RACE reads into MiXCR, producing one record per CDR3 protein. The repertoire holds around 230,000 distinct CDR3 sequences, 5.5% to 8.5% seen once, with roughly 1% in the top ten. The sequences come from CD4+ T cells sorted from PBMCs, collected on the day of the yellow fever booster vaccination. These receptor sequences come from a man aged 25-40 years who received the YFV17D yellow fever vaccine.

The sample holds many counts of this clonotype. The V and J genes are TRBV7-9 and TRBJ1-3, with D possibly TRBD1 on 6 matching bases. Germline CDR1 reads SEHNR; CDR2 reads FQNEAQ (reference sequence). Trimming pared 3 bases from V and 2 bases from J, leaving 14 bases between. CDR3 length equals 16 residues. DNA of the CDR3: TGTGCCAGCAGCTTCATACAGGGCGCTGCTGGAAACACCATATATTTT. Its protein product is CASSFIQGAAGNTIYF.

This clonotype was recorded at least ten times. This chain joins TRBV6-6 and TRBJ1-1; 7 nucleotides line up with TRBD1. Losses at the gene ends were 6 bases for V and 11 bases for J; bases not matched to a gene: 9. Germline values: CDR1 MNHNY, CDR2 SVGAGI (reference sequence). This CDR3 spans 12 amino acids. The CDR3 sequence: CASRPRQGSAFF. The CDR3 DNA is TGTGCCAGCAGACCCCGACAGGGCTCGGCTTTCTTT.